This T cell receptor (beta chain) emerged from a study of blood T cell repertoires in COVID-19. On the study more broadly: Collection of acute and convalescent COVID-19 samples took place in the United States, Italy and Spain. In each case, the material was cDNA or gDNA derived from T cells, B-cell-depleted T cells, or PBMCs.

Trimming removed 2 bases from V and 5 bases from J; junction bases left unmatched: 9. The CDR3 is made up of 15 amino acids. Germline V gene sequence: CDR1 GTSNPN, CDR2 SVGIG (reference sequence). Original methodology: Amplification from reference gene primers served as the basis for estimated nucleated cell counts. Produced via immunoSEQ multiplex PCR; TCRdb's table is partial and in-frame only. V and J calls plus clone size are reproduced from that table; the DNA served to infer D and trimming. The table has under 300,000 clones, 88% seen once. Sequencing input: peripheral blood. The rearrangement uses TRBV30 and TRBJ2-1; 7 nucleotides match TRBD1. This TCR came from a woman younger than 45 with acute or convalescent COVID-19. CDR3 sequence reads: CAWSNDRERDNEQFF. CDR3 sequence (DNA): TGTGCCTGGAGTAATGACAGGGAACGGGACAATGAGCAGTTCTTC. Based on the CDR3 plus reference TRBV30 and TRBJ2-1, the full variable domain is SQTIHQWPATLVQPVGSPLSLECTVEGTSNPNLYWYRQAAGRGLQLLFYSVGIGQISSEVPQNLSASRPQDRQFILSSKKLLLSDSGFYLCAWSNDRERDNEQFFGPGTRLTVL.